Each of the 10 T cell receptor beta chains below was sequenced from the same sample in a study of blood T cells in healthy people across ages. A second roughly 6 to 12 cycle PCR used barcoded and J-beta primers. TCRdb reprocessed the 5' RACE reads via MiXCR and lists one record per CDR3 protein. The sample comprises approximately 780,000 distinct CDR3 sequences, roughly 26% of which are singletons, and over 2.5% rests with the top ten. This same sample was also taken into another study, of T cells of mothers and their children.

The source material was blood. These receptors were taken from a boy under 18 in good health.

The sample holds a few counts of this clonotype. CDR3 sequence: CASSLTGSGNQPQHF. The CDR3 nucleotides read TGTGCCAGCAGTCTAACAGGGAGTGGCAATCAGCCCCAGCATTTT. This rearrangement joins TRBV12-3 or TRBV12-4 to TRBJ1-5; tentative D call: TRBD1 (6 bases). The CDR3 is made up of 15 amino acids. V was pared by 5 bases and J by 2 bases, with 13 bases between.

The rearrangement links TRBV5-1 to TRBJ2-3; D is possibly TRBD2 (5 bases). The CDR3 has 14 residues. From germline, CDR1 is SGHRS and CDR2 YFSETQ. The ends were cut back, 3 bases at V and 3 bases at J, with 11 bases in the middle. CDR3 sequence (DNA): TGCGCCAGCAGCTCGGAGAAGCGGACAGATACGCAGTATTTT. Translated: CASSSEKRTDTQYF. Filled out from reference TRBV5-1 and TRBJ2-3, the complete variable domain reads KAGVTQTPRYLIKTRGQQVTLSCSPISGHRSVSWYQQTPGQGLQFLFEYFSETQRNKGNFPGRFSGRQFSNSRSEMNVSTLELGDSALYLCASSSEKRTDTQYFGPGTRLTVL.

This clonotype appeared a few times. CDR3 in DNA: TGTGCCAGCAGTTTCGCCCGCGACACCGGGGAGCTGTTTTTT. It encodes CASSFARDTGELFF. The genes are TRBV12-3 or TRBV12-4 and TRBJ2-2; D ambiguous. Deletions cut 3 bases from V and 3 bases from J, with 8 bases between. The CDR3 covers 14 residues.

This clonotype was seen more than once but under ten times. The V and J genes are TRBV29-1 and TRBJ2-5; 11 nucleotides line up with TRBD2. The germline gives CDR1 SQVTM, CDR2 ANQGSEA. The trim removed 6 bases at V and 2 bases at J, leaving 8 bases unmatched. The CDR3 length is 15 residues. DNA for the CDR3: TGCAGCGTGTCTAGCGGGGGGTTCACACAAGAGACCCAGTACTTC. Translation: CSVSSGGFTQETQYF.

V and J are TRBV12-5 and TRBJ2-5; a weak D match, TRBD1 (5 bases). CDR1 LGHNT and CDR2 FRNRAP come from the germline V gene. Trimming removed 1 base from V and 2 bases from J, with 11 bases in between. The CDR3 spans 15 residues. CDR3: CASGLGLSGQETQYF. CDR3 DNA: TGTGCTAGTGGTTTGGGGTTATCAGGGCAAGAGACCCAGTACTTC. Full variable domain (remainder filled in from reference TRBV12-5 and TRBJ2-5): DARVTQTPRHKVTEMGQEVTMRCQPILGHNTVFWYRQTMMQGLELLAYFRNRAPLDDSGMPKDRFSAEMPDATLATLKIQPSEPRDSAVYFCASGLGLSGQETQYFGPGTRLLVL.

This clonotype occurred a few times. V is TRBV7-8 and J is TRBJ2-1; D may be TRBD1 (6 bases). This CDR3 has 14 amino acids. Germline CDR1 reads SGHVS; CDR2 reads FQNEAQ. Trimming removed 6 bases from V and 1 base from J, with 10 bases in between. CDR3 residues: CASSIQGSYNEQFF. The CDR3 DNA follows: TGTGCCAGCAGTATTCAGGGGTCCTACAATGAGCAGTTCTTC.

In its sample, this clonotype was seen a few times. One end of the junction fails to match germline, which may point to a read error. The chain uses TRBV5-1 and TRBJ2-2, with a possible D match to TRBD2 (6 bases). There are 15 residues in the CDR3. Per the germline V gene, CDR1 is SGHRS and CDR2 is YFSETQ. The CDR3 loop reads CASNLTGENTGELFF. The CDR3 DNA is TGCGCCAGCAACTTGACGGGAGAGAACACCGGGGAGCTGTTTTTT.

This clonotype was observed a handful of times. The chain couples TRBV3-1 to TRBJ2-5; 12 bases match TRBD2. Germline assignment: CDR1 LGHDT and CDR2 YNNKEL (reference sequence). Unmatched junction bases numbered 5, after V lost 5 bases and J lost 1 base. The CDR3 contains 16 residues. CDR3: CASSSGLAGTQETQYF. CDR3 in DNA: TGTGCCAGCAGCTCCGGACTAGCGGGGACCCAAGAGACCCAGTACTTC.

The chain has TRBV5-4 and TRBJ1-1; the match to TRBD1 covers 8 bases. CDR1 and CDR2 (germline): SGHNT, YYREEE (reference sequence). V shed 2 bases and J 8 bases; nucleotides not matched to a gene: 5. The CDR3 is made up of 13 amino acids. In nucleotides, the CDR3 is TGTGCCAGCAGCTTACAGGGGGTCCTAGAAGCTTTCTTT. Translating it yields CASSLQGVLEAFF.

Here the CDR3 reads CASRIAGTNEKLFF. CDR3 DNA sequence: TGTGCCAGCAGGATCGCGGGTACTAATGAAAAACTGTTTTTT. The chain couples TRBV28 to TRBJ1-4, with D unresolved. Germline V gene sequence: CDR1 MDHEN, CDR2 SYDVKM. V lost 6 bases, J lost 2 bases, and 10 bases lay in between. This CDR3 has 14 residues.